This paragraph reports one T cell receptor beta chain. The antigen it recognizes is unknown. The input lacks base qualities; no much larger clone sits a single base away. This record belongs to a study of OX40 agonist ivuxolimab in advanced cancers. As for the study more broadly: The costimulatory receptor OX40 (CD134) was targeted by ivuxolimab, a fully human IgG2 agonistic monoclonal antibody. Peripheral TCRbeta sequencing aimed to test whether ivuxolimab altered TCR sequence diversity and caused clonal T-cell expansion. Prior anti-PD-1, anti-PD-L1 or anti-CTLA-4 therapy was permitted, and checkpoint inhibitors had been received by 30% to 40% of dose-escalation patients. Among the approximately 54 dose-escalation patients, around 20 had hepatocellular carcinoma, approximately 15 melanoma, 9 renal cell carcinoma and 9 head and neck cancer. Intravenous ivuxolimab was administered to patients every 2 weeks at six dose levels: 0.01, 0.1, 0.3, 1.5, 3 and 10 mg/kg. The dose-escalation cohort was about 87% male with a mean age of approximately 59 years, ranging from roughly 20 to 80. Partial responses occurred in three dose-escalation patients, of whom one had hepatocellular carcinoma and two had cutaneous melanoma. The paper reports the monotherapy dose-escalation portion (N of about 52 patients) of the phase I ivuxolimab trial. General study outcomes and caveats: Which antigens the clonally expanded peripheral T cells were specific for was not determined. Clonal expansion of both CD4+ and CD8+ blood T cells was observed from baseline to week 6 at doses 0.1 to 3.0 mg/kg. Low levels of normalized T-cell clonal expansion were also seen in some patients who did not respond. In the 0.1-3.0 mg/kg groups, partial responders had among the lowest normalized peripheral clonal expansion, particularly in CD8+ T cells. After ivuxolimab, CD8+ T cells had more expanded clones than CD4+ T cells on average.

The trial excluded patients who had a history of autoimmune disease or who were on systemic immunosuppression. Peripheral blood for TCR sequencing was collected from all dose cohorts at baseline, on cycle 4 day 1, and on cycle 7 day 1. The samples were drawn from a first-in-human, open-label, multicenter phase I dose-escalation trial of ivuxolimab. Adults with locally advanced or metastatic melanoma, renal cell carcinoma, hepatocellular carcinoma or head and neck squamous cell carcinoma were enrolled in the trial. Before TCR sequencing, CD4+ and CD8+ T cells were separately sorted from peripheral blood. Genomic DNA was isolated from the sorted cells so that the TCRbeta CDR3 region could be sequenced. The immunoSEQ Assay was used to sequence the TCRbeta CDR3 regions. TCRdb provides this immuneACCESS table in a form limited to in-frame rearrangements. Some clones are lacking; in checked studies, under half of them reflect an unresolved V gene, and why the rest are absent is not known. Within this sample are around 80,000 clones, with around 83% of them counted one time only. 0.8% to 1% of the sample belongs to the ten largest clones.

This specimen was CD4+ or CD8+ T cells sorted from blood, taken in a trial of the OX40 agonist ivuxolimab. The receptor's source is an adult with an advanced solid tumor such as melanoma, head and neck, liver or kidney cancer.

The CDR3 loop reads CASSLFLTGNNEQFF. The bases are TGTGCCAGCAGCTTATTTCTCACGGGGAACAATGAGCAGTTCTTC. This sequence uses TRBV7-9 and TRBJ2-1; a tentative D call is TRBD2 (5 bases match). The germline V gene (reference sequence) yields SEHNR for CDR1 and FQNEAQ for CDR2. Between the V and J ends, shortened by 2 bases and 5 bases respectively, the junction contains 13 bases. The CDR3 spans 15 residues, from the cysteine through the phenylalanine. Only the CDR3 DNA stays, 45 bases, in frame from base 1.